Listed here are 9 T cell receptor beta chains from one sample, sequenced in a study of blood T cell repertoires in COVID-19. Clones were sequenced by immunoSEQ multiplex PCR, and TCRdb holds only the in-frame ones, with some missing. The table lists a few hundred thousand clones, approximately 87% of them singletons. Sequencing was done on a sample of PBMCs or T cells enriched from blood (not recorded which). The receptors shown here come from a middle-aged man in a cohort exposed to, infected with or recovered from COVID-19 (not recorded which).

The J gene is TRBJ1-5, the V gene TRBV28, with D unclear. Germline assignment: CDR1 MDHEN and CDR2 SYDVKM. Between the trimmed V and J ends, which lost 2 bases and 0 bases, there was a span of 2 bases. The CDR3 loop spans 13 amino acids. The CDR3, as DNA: TGTGCCAGCAGTTTACATAGCAATCAGCCCCAGCATTTT. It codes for CASSLHSNQPQHF.

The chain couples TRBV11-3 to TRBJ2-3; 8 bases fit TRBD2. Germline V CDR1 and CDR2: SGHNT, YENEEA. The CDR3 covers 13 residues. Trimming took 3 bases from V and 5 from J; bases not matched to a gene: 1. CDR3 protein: CASSFTSGDTQYF. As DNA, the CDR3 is TGTGCCAGCAGCTTTACTAGCGGAGATACGCAGTATTTT.

CDR3 region: CASSQTLWTGDEKLFF. As DNA, the CDR3 is TGCGCCAGCAGCCAGACCTTATGGACAGGGGATGAAAAACTGTTTTTT. The chain links TRBV4-1 to TRBJ1-4; TRBD1 aligns across 9 bases. Per germline, CDR1 MGHRA and CDR2 YSYEKL. The CDR3 extends over 16 amino acids. V shed 3 bases and J 6 bases; nucleotides not matched to a gene: 8.

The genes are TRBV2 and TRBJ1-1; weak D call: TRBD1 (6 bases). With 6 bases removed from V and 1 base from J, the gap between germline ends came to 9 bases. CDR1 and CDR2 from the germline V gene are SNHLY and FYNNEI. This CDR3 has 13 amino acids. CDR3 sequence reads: CASRSQGNTEAFF. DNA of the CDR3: TGTGCCAGCAGGTCACAGGGGAACACTGAAGCTTTCTTT.

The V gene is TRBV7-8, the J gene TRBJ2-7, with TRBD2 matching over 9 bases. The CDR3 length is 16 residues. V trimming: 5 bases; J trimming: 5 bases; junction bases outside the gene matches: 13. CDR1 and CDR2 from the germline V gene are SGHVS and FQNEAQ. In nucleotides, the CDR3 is TGTGCCAGCAGCCCGCGCAGTAGCGGGAGTGGGGACGAGCAGTACTTC. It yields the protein CASSPRSSGSGDEQYF.

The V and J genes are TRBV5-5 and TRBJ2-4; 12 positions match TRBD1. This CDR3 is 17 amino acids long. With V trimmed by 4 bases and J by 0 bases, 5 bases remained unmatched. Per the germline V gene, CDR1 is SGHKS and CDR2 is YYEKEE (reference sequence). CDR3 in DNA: TGTGCCAGCAGCAAGGGACAGGGGGCCCTAGCCAAAAACATTCAGTACTTC. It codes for CASSKGQGALAKNIQYF.

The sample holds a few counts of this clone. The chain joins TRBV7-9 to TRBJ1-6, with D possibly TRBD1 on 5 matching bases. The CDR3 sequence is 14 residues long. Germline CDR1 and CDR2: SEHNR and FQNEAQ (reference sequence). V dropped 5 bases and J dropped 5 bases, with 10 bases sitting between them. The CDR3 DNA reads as TGTGCCAGCAGCCCGACGACAGATAATTCACCCCTCCACTTT. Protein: CASSPTTDNSPLHF. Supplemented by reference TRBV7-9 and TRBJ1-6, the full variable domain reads DTGVSQNPRHKITKRGQNVTFRCDPISEHNRLYWYRQTLGQGPEFLTYFQNEAQLEKSRLLSDRFSAERPKGSFSTLEIQRTEQGDSAMYLCASSPTTDNSPLHFGNGTRLTVT.

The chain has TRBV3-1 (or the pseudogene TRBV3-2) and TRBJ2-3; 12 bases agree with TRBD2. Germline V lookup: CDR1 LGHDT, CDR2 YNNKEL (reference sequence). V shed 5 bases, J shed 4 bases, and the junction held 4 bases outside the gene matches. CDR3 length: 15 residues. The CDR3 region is CASSKLAGGSDTQYF. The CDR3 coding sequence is TGTGCCAGCAGCAAACTAGCGGGAGGTTCAGATACGCAGTATTTT.

Here the CDR3 reads CASSQTGEEFSRINEQFF. The CDR3 DNA reads as TGTGCCAGCAGCCAGACAGGGGAAGAGTTTTCTCGAATCAATGAGCAGTTCTTC. The gene calls are TRBV11-3 and TRBJ2-1; 8 nucleotides line up with TRBD1. This CDR3 is built from 18 residues. CDR1 and CDR2 from the germline V gene are SGHNT and YENEEA. Germline trimming cut 5 bases from V and 6 bases from J; bases unmatched to any gene: 18.